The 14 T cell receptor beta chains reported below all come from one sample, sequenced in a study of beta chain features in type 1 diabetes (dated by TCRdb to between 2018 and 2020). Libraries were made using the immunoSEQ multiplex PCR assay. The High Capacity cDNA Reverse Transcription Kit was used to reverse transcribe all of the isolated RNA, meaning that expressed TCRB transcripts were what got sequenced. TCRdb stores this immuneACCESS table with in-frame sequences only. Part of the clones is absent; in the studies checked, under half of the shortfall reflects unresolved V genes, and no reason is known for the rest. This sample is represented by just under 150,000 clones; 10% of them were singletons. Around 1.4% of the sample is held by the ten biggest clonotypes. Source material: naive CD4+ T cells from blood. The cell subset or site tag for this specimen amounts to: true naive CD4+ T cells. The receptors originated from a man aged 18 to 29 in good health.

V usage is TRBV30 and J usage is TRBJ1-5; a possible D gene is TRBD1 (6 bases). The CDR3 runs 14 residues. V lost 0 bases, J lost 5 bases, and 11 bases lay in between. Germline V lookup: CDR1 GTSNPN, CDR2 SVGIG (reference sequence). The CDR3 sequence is CAWSVRRGDQPQHF. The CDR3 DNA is TGTGCCTGGAGTGTACGCAGGGGCGATCAGCCCCAGCATTTT.

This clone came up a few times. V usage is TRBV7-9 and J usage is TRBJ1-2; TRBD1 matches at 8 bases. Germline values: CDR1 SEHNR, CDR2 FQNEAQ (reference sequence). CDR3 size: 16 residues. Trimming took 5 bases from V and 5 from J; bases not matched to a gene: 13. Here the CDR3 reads CASSPSEDRVRYGYTF. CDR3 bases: TGTGCCAGCAGCCCTAGTGAGGACAGGGTGCGTTATGGCTACACCTTC. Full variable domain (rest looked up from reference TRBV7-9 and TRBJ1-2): DTGVSQNPRHKITKRGQNVTFRCDPISEHNRLYWYRQTLGQGPEFLTYFQNEAQLEKSRLLSDRFSAERPKGSFSTLEIQRTEQGDSAMYLCASSPSEDRVRYGYTFGSGTRLTVV.

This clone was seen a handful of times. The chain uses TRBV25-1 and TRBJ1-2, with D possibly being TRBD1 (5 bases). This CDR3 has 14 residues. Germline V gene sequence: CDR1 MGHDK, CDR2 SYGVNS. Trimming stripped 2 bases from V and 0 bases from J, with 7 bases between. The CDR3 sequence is CASSEAGPNYGYTF. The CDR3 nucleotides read TGTGCCAGCAGTGAAGCAGGGCCTAACTATGGCTACACCTTC.

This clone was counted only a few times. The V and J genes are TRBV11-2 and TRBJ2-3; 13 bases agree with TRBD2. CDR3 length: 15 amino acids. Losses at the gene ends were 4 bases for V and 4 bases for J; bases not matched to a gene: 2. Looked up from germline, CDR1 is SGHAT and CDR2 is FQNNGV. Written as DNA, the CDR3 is TGTGCCAGCAGCTCGGGACTAGCGGGGCCAGATACGCAGTATTTT. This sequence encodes CASSSGLAGPDTQYF.

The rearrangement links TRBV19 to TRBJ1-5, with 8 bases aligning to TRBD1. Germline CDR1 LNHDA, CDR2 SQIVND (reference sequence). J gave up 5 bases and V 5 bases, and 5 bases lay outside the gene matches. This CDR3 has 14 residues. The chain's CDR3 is CASSPGTGYQPQHF. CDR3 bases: TGTGCCAGTAGTCCAGGGACAGGCTATCAGCCCCAGCATTTT.

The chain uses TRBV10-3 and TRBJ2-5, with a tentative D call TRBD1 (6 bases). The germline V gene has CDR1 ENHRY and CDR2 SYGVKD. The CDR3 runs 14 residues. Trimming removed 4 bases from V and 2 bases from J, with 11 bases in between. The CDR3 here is CAISAVRGQETQYF. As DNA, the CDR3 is TGTGCCATCAGTGCGGTCAGGGGTCAAGAGACCCAGTACTTC.

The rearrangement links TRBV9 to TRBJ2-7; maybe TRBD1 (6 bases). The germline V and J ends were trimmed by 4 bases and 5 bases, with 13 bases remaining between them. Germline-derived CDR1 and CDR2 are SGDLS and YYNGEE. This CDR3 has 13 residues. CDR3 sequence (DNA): TGTGCCAGCAGCTACGGGACAAAGGACGAGCAGTACTTC. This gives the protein CASSYGTKDEQYF.

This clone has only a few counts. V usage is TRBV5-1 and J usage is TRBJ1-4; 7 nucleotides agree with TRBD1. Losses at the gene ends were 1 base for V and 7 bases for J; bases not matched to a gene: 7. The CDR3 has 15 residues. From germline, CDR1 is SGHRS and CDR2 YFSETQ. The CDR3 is CASSLLAGGIEKLFF. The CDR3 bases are TGCGCCAGCAGCTTGTTGGCAGGGGGTATTGAAAAACTGTTTTTT.

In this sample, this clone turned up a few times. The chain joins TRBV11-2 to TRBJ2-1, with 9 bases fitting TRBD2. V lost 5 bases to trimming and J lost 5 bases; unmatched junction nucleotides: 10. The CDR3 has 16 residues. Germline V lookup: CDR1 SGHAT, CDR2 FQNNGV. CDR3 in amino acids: CASSPPPSGDNNEQFF. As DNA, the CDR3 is TGTGCCAGCAGCCCCCCCCCTAGCGGGGACAACAATGAGCAGTTCTTC. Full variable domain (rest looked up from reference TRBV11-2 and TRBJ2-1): EAGVAQSPRYKIIEKRQSVAFWCNPISGHATLYWYQQILGQGPKLLIQFQNNGVVDDSQLPKDRFSAERLKGVDSTLKIQPAKLEDSAVYLCASSPPPSGDNNEQFFGPGTRLTVL.

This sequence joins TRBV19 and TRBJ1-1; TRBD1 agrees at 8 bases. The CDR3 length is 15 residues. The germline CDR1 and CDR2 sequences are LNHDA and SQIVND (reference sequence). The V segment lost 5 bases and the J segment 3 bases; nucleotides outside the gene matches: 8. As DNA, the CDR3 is TGTGCCAGTAGTTTAATCTCGACAGGGGACACTGAAGCTTTCTTT. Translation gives CASSLISTGDTEAFF.

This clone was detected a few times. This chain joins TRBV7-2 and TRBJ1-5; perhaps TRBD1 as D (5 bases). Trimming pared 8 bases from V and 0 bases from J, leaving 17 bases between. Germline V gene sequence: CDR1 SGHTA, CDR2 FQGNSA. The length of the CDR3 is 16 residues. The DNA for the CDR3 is TGTGCCAGCGATAGCAGGGAGGTTTATAGCAATCAGCCCCAGCATTTT. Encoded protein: CASDSREVYSNQPQHF.

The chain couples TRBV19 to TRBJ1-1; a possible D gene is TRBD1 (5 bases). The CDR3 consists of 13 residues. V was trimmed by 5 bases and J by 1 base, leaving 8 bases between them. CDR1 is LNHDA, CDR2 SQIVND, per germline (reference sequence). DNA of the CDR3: TGTGCCAGTAGTCGAGACAGGAACACTGAAGCTTTCTTT. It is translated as CASSRDRNTEAFF.

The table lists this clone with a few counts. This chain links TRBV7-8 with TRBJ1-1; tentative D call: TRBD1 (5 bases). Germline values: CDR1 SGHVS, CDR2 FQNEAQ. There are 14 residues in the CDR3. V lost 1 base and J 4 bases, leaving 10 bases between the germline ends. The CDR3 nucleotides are TGTGCCAGCAGCTTAGTTGGGGGGAGCACTGAAGCTTTCTTT. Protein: CASSLVGGSTEAFF.

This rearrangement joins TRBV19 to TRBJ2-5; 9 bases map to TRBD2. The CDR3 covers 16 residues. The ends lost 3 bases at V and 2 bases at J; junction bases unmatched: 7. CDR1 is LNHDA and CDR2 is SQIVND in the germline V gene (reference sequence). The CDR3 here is CASSIHSGGQQETQYF. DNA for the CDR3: TGTGCCAGTAGTATTCACAGCGGGGGGCAACAAGAGACCCAGTACTTC.